This TCR beta chain emerged from a study of CD8 T cells in ankylosing spondylitis. Findings and limits, study-wide: Earlier reports found some motif variants in synovial fluid and blood in reactive arthritis. Clones that were linked to disease were CD8+ and were relatively rare in peripheral blood. Reportedly, matched ankylosing spondylitis synovial fluid was significantly enriched for disease-linked clones.

In its sample, this clonotype was seen many times. What it recognizes is unknown. V lost 3 bases and J lost 0, with 5 bases in between. The CDR3 totals 13 residues. Germline V gives CDR1 SGHRS, CDR2 YFSETQ. TCRdb reprocessed the 5' RACE reads via MiXCR and lists one record per CDR3 protein. Here the sample spans fewer than 350,000 distinct CDR3 sequences, around a tenth being singletons. This TCR was sampled from a female donor with ankylosing spondylitis or in good health (not recorded which). The chain links TRBV5-1 to TRBJ2-3; no definite D call. The sequenced material came from blood, either unsorted or a sorted T cell fraction (not recorded which). The CDR3 nucleotides read TGCGCCAGCAGCTCGGACAGCACAGATACGCAGTATTTT. Its translation: CASSSDSTDTQYF.